This T cell receptor beta chain stems from a study of Ad26.COV2.S vaccination and SARS-CoV-2 variants. Regarding the study as a whole: TCR breadth and depth analyses may have underestimated total T cell responses. Similar non-spike TCR breadth was seen in vaccine and placebo recipients.

Worth noting for this clone: Its specificity is unknown.

Here immunoSEQ multiplex PCR was the method, and the copy in TCRdb shows in-frame clones only, minus some. The table lists around 100,000 clones, around 82% of them singletons, with 15% to 20% in the top ten. Germline V CDR1 and CDR2: MDHEN, SYDVKM. The CDR3 extends over 14 amino acids. Trimming removed 8 bases from V and 0 bases from J, with 10 bases in between. The V gene is TRBV28, the J gene TRBJ1-4; D unclear. The specimen comprised peripheral blood, sampled after recovery from COVID-19. The TCR comes from a human donor who had recovered from COVID-19. The CDR3, as DNA: TGTGCCAGCCGGGAGGGCGCAACTAATGAAAAACTGTTTTTT. Translation: CASREGATNEKLFF.